This TCR beta chain was obtained from a study of T cell responses to AZD1222 COVID-19 vaccine. Study-level information: Pooling was applied to second doses at about 4 or about 12 weeks.

Study-level points and caveats: Elevations in Spike-specific TCR breadth and depth followed administration of two AZD1222 doses. Regions 160-218 and 743-854 dominated among vaccine-associated CD4 TCRs spanning spike. Unmutated variant regions are reportedly targeted by nearly half of spike-specific TCRs.

Assay used: immunoSEQ multiplex PCR; TCRdb lists only in-frame clones, some missing. The data show about 170,000 clones, with about nine tenths seen just once and 1.6% held by the top ten. CDR3 length: 15 residues. Germline CDR1 SGHNT, CDR2 YYREEE (reference sequence). Trimming at V came to 0 bases and at J to 3 bases, leaving 6 bases not matched to a gene. About this clone: Its antigen is still unknown.

The J gene is TRBJ2-7, the V gene TRBV5-4; 7 nucleotides align to TRBD2. The TCR was taken from an adult in good health. The sequences come from peripheral blood, collected on day 0 of AZD1222 vaccination. CDR3 nucleotides: TGTGCCAGCAGCTTGGGAGGGAGGGCGTACTACGAGCAGTACTTC. Its protein is CASSLGGRAYYEQYF. Filled out from reference TRBV5-4 and TRBJ2-7, the complete variable domain reads ETGVTQSPTHLIKTRGQQVTLRCSSQSGHNTVSWYQQALGQGPQFIFQYYREEENGRGNFPPRFSGLQFPNYSSELNVNALELDDSALYLCASSLGGRAYYEQYFGPGTRLTVT.